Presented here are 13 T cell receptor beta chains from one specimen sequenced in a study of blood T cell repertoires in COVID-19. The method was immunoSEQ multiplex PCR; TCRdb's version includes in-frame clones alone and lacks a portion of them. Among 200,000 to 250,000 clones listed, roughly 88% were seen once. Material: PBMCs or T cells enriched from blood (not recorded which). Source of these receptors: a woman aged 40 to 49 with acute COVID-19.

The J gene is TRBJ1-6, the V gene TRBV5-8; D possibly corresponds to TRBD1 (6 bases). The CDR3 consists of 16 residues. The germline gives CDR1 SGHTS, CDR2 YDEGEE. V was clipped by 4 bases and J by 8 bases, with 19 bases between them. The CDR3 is CASSPGGLMQYSPLHF. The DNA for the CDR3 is TGTGCCAGCAGCCCGGGGGGCCTAATGCAGTATTCACCCCTCCACTTT.

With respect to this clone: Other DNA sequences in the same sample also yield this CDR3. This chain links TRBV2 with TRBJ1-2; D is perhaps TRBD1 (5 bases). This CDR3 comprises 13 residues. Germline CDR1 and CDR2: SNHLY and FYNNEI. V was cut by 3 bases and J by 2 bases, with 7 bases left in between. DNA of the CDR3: TGTGCCAGCAGTGAGGGGCGGAACTATGGCTACACCTTC. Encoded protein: CASSEGRNYGYTF. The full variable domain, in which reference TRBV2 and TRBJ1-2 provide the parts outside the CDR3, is EPEVTQTPSHQVTQMGQEVILRCVPISNHLYFYWYRQILGQKVEFLVSFYNNEISEKSEIFDDQFSVERPDGSNFTLKIRSTKLEDSAMYFCASSEGRNYGYTFGSGTRLTVV.

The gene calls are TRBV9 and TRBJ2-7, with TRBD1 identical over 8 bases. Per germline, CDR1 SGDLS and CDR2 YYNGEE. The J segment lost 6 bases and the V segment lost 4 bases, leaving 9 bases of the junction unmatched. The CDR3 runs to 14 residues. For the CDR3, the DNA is TGTGCCAGCAGCTCAGGGGGGACAGGAAGCGAGCAGTACTTC. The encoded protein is CASSSGGTGSEQYF.

CDR3 sequence reads: CASSYTGQGQGYTF. The CDR3 DNA reads as TGTGCCAGCAGTTACACCGGACAGGGCCAGGGCTACACCTTC. V and J are TRBV6-5 and TRBJ1-2, with 8 positions matching TRBD1. After removal of 2 bases from V and 8 bases from J, the junction contained 7 bases not matched to a gene. The length of the CDR3 is 14 residues. The V gene's germline CDR1 is MNHEY and CDR2 SVGAGI.

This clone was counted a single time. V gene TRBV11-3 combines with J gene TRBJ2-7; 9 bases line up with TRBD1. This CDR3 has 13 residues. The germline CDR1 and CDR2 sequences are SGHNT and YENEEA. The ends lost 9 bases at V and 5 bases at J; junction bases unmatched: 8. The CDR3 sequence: CASTRDRDHEQYF. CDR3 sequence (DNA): TGTGCCAGTACAAGGGACAGGGACCACGAGCAGTACTTC.

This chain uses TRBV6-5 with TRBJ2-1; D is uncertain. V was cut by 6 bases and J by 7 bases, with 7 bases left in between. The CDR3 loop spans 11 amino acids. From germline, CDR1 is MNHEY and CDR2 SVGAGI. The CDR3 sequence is CASSRRNEQFF. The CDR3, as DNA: TGTGCCAGCAGCCGCCGGAATGAGCAGTTCTTC.

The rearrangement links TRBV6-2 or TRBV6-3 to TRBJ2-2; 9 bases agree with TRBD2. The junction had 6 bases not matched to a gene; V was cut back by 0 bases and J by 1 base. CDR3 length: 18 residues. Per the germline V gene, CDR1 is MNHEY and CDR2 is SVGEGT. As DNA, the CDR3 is TGTGCCAGCAGTTACTCGTCTAGCGGGGTGATGAACACCGGGGAGCTGTTTTTT. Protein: CASSYSSSGVMNTGELFF.

The CDR3: CSVERPGIGYTF. CDR3 DNA: TGCAGCGTTGAACGCCCGGGGATTGGCTACACCTTC. The rearrangement joins TRBV29-1 to TRBJ1-2; D unresolved. This CDR3 contains 12 residues. The germline V and J ends were trimmed by 2 bases and 7 bases, with 11 bases remaining between them. The germline V gene encodes CDR1 SQVTM and CDR2 ANQGSEA.

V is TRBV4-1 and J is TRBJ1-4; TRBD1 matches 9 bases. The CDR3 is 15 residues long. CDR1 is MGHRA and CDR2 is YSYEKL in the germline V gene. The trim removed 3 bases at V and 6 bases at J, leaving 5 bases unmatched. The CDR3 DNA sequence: TGCGCCAGCAGCCAGGGGACAGGGTTTGATGAAAAACTGTTTTTT. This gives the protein CASSQGTGFDEKLFF.

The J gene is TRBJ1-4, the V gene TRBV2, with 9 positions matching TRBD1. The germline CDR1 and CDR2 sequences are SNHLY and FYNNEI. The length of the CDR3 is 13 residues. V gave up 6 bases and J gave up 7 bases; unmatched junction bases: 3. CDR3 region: CASSGGQGEKLFF. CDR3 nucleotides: TGTGCCAGCAGCGGGGGACAGGGTGAAAAACTGTTTTTT. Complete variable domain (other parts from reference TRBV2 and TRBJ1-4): EPEVTQTPSHQVTQMGQEVILRCVPISNHLYFYWYRQILGQKVEFLVSFYNNEISEKSEIFDDQFSVERPDGSNFTLKIRSTKLEDSAMYFCASSGGQGEKLFFGSGTQLSVL.

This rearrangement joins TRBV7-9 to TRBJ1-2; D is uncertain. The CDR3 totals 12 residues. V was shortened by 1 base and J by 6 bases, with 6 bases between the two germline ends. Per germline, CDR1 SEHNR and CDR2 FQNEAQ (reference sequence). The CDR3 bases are TGTGCCAGCAGCTTAGGCGGAAATGGCTACACCTTC. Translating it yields CASSLGGNGYTF.

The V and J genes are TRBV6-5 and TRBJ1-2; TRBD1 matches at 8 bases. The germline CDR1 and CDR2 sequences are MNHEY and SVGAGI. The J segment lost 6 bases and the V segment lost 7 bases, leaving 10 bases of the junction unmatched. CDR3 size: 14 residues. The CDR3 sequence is CASNNGQGMNGYTF. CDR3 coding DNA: TGTGCCAGCAACAACGGACAGGGAATGAATGGCTACACCTTC.

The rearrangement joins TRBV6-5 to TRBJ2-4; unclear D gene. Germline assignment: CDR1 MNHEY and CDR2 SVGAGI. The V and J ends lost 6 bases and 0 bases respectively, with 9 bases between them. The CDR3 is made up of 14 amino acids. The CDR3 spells CASSPSVAKNIQYF. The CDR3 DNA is TGTGCCAGCAGCCCATCAGTAGCCAAAAACATTCAGTACTTC.